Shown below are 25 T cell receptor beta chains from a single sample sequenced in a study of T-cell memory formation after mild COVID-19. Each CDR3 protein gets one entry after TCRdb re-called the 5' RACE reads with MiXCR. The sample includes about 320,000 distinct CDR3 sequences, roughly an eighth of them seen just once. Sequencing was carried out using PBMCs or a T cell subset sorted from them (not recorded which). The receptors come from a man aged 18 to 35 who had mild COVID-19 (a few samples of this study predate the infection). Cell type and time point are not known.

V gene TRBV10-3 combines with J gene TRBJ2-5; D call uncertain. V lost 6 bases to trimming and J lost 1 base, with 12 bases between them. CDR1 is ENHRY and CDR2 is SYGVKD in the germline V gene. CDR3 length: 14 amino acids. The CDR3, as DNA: TGTGCCATCAGAAACTCTAGGTCCCAAGAGACCCAGTACTTC. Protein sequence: CAIRNSRSQETQYF.

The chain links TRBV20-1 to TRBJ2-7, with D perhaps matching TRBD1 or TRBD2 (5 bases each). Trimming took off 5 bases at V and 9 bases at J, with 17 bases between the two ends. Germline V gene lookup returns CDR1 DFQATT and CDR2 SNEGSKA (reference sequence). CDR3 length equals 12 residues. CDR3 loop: CSADLAGGGQYV. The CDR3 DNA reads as TGCAGTGCTGACCTCGCTGGGGGTGGGCAGTACGTC.

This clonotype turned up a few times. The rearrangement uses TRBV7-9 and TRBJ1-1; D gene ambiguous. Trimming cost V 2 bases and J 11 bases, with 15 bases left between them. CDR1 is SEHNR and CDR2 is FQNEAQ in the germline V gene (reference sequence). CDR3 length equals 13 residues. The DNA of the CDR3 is TGTGCCAGCAGCTTAATGGGGAGAGAGGCGGCTTTCTTT. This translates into CASSLMGREAAFF.

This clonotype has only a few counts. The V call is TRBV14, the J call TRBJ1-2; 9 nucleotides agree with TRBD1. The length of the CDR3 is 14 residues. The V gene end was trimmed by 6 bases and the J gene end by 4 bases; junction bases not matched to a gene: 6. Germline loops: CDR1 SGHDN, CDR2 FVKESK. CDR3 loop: CASRRTGAGYGYTF. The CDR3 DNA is TGTGCCAGCAGACGGACAGGGGCCGGCTATGGCTACACCTTC.

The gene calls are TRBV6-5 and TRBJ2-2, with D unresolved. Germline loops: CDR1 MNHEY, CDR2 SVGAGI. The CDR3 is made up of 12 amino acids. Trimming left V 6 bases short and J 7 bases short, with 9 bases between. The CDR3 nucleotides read TGTGCCAGCAGCCGCCTGGGCGGGGAGCTGTTTTTT. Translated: CASSRLGGELFF.

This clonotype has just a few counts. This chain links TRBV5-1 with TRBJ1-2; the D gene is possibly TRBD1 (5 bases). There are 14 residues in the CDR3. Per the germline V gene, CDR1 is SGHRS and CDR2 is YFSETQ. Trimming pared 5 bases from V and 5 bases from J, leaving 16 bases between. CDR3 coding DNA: TGCGCCAGCAGTCTTCAGGGTCCGGAGTATGGCTACACCTTC. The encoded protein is CASSLQGPEYGYTF. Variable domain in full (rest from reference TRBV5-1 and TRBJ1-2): KAGVTQTPRYLIKTRGQQVTLSCSPISGHRSVSWYQQTPGQGLQFLFEYFSETQRNKGNFPGRFSGRQFSNSRSEMNVSTLELGDSALYLCASSLQGPEYGYTFGSGTRLTVV.

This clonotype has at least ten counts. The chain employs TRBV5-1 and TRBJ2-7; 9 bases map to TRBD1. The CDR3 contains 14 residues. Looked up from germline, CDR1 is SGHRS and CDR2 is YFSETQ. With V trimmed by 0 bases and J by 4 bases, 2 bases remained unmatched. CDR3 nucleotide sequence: TGCGCCAGCAGCTTGGACGGGACAGGGTACGAGCAGTACTTC. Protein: CASSLDGTGYEQYF.

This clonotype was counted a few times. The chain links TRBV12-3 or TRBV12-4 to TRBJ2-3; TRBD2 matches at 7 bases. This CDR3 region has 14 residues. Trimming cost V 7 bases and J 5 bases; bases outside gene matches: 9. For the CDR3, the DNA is TGTGCCAGCAAACGGATGTCGGGGGGAGATACGCAGTATTTT. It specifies CASKRMSGGDTQYF.

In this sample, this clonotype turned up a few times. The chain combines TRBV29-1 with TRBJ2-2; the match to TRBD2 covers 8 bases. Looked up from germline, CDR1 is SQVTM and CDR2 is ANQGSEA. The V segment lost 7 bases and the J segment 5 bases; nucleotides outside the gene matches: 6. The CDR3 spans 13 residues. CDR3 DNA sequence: TGCAGCGGCGGGGGGCGGGAGACCGGGGAGCTGTTTTTT. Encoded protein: CSGGGRETGELFF.

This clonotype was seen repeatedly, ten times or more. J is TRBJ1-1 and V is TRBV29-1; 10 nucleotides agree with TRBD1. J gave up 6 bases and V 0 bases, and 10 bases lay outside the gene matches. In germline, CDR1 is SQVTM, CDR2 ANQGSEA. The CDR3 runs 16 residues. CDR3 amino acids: CSVEDAPGQGRSEAFF. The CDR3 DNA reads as TGCAGCGTTGAAGATGCCCCGGGACAGGGGCGATCTGAAGCTTTCTTT.

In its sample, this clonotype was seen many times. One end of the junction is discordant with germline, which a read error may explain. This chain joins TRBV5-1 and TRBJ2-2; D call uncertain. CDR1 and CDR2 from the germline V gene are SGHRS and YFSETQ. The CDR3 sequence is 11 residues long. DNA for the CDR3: TGTGCCAGCAGTTCCACCGGGGAGCTGTTTTTT. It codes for CASSSTGELFF. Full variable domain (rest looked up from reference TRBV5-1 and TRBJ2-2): KAGVTQTPRYLIKTRGQQVTLSCSPISGHRSVSWYQQTPGQGLQFLFEYFSETQRNKGNFPGRFSGRQFSNSRSEMNVSTLELGDSALYLCASSSTGELFFGEGSRLTVL.

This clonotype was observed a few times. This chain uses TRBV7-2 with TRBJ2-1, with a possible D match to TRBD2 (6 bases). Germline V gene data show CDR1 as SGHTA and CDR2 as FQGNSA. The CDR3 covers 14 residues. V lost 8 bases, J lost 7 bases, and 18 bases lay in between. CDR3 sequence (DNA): TGTGCCAGCGACTCTGGAGGGATTTCGAATGAGCAGTTCTTC. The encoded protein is CASDSGGISNEQFF.

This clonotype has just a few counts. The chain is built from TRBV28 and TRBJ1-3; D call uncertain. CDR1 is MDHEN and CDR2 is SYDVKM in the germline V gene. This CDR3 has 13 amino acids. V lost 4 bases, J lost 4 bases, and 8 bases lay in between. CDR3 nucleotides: TGTGCCAGCAGTTCGACGTGGGGAAACACCATATATTTT. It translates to CASSSTWGNTIYF.

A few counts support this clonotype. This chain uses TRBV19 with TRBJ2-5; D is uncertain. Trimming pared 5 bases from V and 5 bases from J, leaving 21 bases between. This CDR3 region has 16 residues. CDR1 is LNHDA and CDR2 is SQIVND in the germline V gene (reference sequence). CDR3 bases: TGTGCCAGTAGTTTGAGTTCTCCGTTGGTGTGGGAGACCCAGTACTTC. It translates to CASSLSSPLVWETQYF.

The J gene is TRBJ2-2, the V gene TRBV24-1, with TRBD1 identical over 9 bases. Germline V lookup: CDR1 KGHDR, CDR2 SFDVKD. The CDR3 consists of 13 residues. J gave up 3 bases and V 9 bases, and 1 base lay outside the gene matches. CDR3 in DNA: TGTGCCACCGGACAGGGGTACACCGGGGAGCTGTTTTTT. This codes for CATGQGYTGELFF.

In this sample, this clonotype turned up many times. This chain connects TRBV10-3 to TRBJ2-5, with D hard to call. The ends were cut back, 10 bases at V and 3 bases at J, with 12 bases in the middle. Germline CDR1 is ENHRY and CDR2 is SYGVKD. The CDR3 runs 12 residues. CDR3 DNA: TGTGCCACCTCGGAAGGCGAAGAGACCCAGTACTTC. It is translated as CATSEGEETQYF.

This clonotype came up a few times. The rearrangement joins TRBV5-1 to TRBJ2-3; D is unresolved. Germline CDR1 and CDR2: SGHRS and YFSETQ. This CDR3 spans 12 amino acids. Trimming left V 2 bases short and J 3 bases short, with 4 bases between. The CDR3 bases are TGCGCCAGCAGCTTCCTAACAGATACGCAGTATTTT. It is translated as CASSFLTDTQYF.

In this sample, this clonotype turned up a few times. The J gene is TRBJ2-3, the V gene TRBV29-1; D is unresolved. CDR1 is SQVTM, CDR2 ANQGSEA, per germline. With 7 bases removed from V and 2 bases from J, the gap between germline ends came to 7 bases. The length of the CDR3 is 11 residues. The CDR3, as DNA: TGCAGCGCCGAAGTCACAGATACGCAGTATTTT. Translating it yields CSAEVTDTQYF.

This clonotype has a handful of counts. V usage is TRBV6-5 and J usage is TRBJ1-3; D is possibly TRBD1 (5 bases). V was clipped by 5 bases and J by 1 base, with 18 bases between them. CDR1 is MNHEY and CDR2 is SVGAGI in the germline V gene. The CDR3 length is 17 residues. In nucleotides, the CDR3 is TGTGCCAGCAGTCCCATCCTGGGGACGGTTTCTGGAAACACCATATATTTT. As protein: CASSPILGTVSGNTIYF.

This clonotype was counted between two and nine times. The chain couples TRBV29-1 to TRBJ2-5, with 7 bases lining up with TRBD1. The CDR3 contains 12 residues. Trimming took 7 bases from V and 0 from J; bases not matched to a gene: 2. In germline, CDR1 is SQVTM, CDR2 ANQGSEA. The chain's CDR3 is CSADRDQETQYF. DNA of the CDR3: TGCAGCGCCGACAGGGACCAAGAGACCCAGTACTTC.

CDR3 bases: TGTGCCAGCAGTTACGACAGGGACTCCTACGAGCAGTACTTC. Protein: CASSYDRDSYEQYF. J is TRBJ2-7 and V is TRBV6-5; TRBD1 agrees at 7 bases. CDR3 length equals 14 residues. CDR1 is MNHEY, CDR2 SVGAGI, per germline. The trim removed 2 bases at V and 0 bases at J, leaving 1 base unmatched.

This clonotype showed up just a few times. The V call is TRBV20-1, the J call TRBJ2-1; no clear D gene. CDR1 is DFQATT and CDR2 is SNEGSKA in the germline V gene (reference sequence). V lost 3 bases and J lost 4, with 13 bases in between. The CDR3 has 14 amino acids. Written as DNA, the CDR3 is TGCAGTGCTAGGACCTTATATGGGTACAATGAGCAGTTCTTC. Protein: CSARTLYGYNEQFF.

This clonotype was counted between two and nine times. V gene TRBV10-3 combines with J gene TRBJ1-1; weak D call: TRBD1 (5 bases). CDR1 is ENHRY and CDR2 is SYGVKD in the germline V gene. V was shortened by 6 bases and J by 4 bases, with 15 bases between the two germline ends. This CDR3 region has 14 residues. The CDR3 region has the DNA TGTGCCATCAGCCAGGGAAGACAGAGCACTGAAGCTTTCTTT. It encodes CAISQGRQSTEAFF.

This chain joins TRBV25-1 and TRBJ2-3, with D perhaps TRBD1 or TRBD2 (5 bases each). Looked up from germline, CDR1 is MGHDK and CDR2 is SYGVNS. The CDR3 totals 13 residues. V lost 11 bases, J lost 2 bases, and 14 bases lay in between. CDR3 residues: CAGGDSNTDTQYF. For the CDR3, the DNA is TGTGCCGGAGGTGACAGTAACACAGATACGCAGTATTTT.

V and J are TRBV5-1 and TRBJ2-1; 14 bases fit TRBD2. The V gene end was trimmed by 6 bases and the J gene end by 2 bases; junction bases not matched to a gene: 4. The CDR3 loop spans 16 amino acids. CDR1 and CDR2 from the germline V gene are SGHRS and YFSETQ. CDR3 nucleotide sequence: TGCGCCAGCAAGACTAGCGGGGGGGCGGCCTACAATGAGCAGTTCTTC. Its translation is CASKTSGGAAYNEQFF.